What follows are 26 T cell receptor beta chains derived from one specimen sequenced in a study of OX40 agonist ivuxolimab in advanced cancers. Generated by immunoSEQ multiplex PCR, the TCRdb table keeps only in-frame clones and is missing some. The data contain about 39,000 clones, about 94% of them singletons. The sample here was CD4+ or CD8+ T cells sorted from blood, taken in a trial of the OX40 agonist ivuxolimab. The receptors derive from an adult with an advanced solid tumor such as melanoma, head and neck, liver or kidney cancer.

The V call is TRBV18, the J call TRBJ2-3; no clear D gene. This CDR3 spans 13 amino acids. Germline loops: CDR1 KGHSH, CDR2 LQKENI. The V and J ends lost 0 bases and 1 base respectively, with 2 bases between them. CDR3 loop: CASSPPRTDTQYF. The CDR3 DNA follows: TGTGCCAGCTCACCACCCCGCACAGATACGCAGTATTTT.

This rearrangement joins TRBV28 to TRBJ2-7; D might be TRBD1 (6 bases). Germline V gene lookup returns CDR1 MDHEN and CDR2 SYDVKM. Between the trimmed V and J ends, which lost 4 bases and 3 bases, there was a span of 19 bases. This CDR3 spans 16 amino acids. The CDR3 nucleotides are TGTGCCAGCAGTTCGCCGGGGACATTGACCTACTACGAGCAGTACTTC. Translation: CASSSPGTLTYYEQYF.

In its sample, this clone was seen once. The V and J genes are TRBV4-1 and TRBJ2-1; no clear D gene. In germline, CDR1 is MGHRA, CDR2 YSYEKL. Between the trimmed V and J ends, which lost 0 bases and 7 bases, there was a span of 19 bases. The CDR3 loop spans 17 amino acids. CDR3: CASSQEEASVRMNEQFF. CDR3 DNA sequence: TGCGCCAGCAGCCAAGAGGAAGCTTCAGTCCGAATGAATGAGCAGTTCTTC.

The chain recombines TRBV11-2 with TRBJ2-2; 9 bases align to TRBD1. Losses at the gene ends were 2 bases for V and 2 bases for J; bases not matched to a gene: 0. This CDR3 has 15 amino acids. Germline values: CDR1 SGHAT, CDR2 FQNNGV. CDR3: CASSLTGGNTGELFF. The CDR3 DNA reads as TGTGCCAGCAGCTTAACAGGGGGCAACACCGGGGAGCTGTTTTTT. The full variable domain, completed using reference TRBV11-2 and TRBJ2-2, is EAGVAQSPRYKIIEKRQSVAFWCNPISGHATLYWYQQILGQGPKLLIQFQNNGVVDDSQLPKDRFSAERLKGVDSTLKIQPAKLEDSAVYLCASSLTGGNTGELFFGEGSRLTVL.

The CDR3 region has the DNA TGCGCCAGCAGCTTTACGCAGGGGTCTTCCTACGAGCAGTACTTC. Amino acid sequence: CASSFTQGSSYEQYF. The J gene is TRBJ2-7, the V gene TRBV5-1, with a possible D match to TRBD1 (6 bases). Trimming removed 2 bases from V and 1 base from J, with 13 bases in between. The CDR3 length is 15 residues. CDR1 is SGHRS and CDR2 is YFSETQ in the germline V gene.

This chain links TRBV27 with TRBJ2-7; 7 bases line up with TRBD1. The CDR3 contains 13 residues. V dropped 6 bases and J dropped 2; count of bases not matched to a gene: 4. From germline, CDR1 is MNHEY and CDR2 SMNVEV (reference sequence). CDR3 region: CASSLQGAYEQYF. The CDR3, as DNA: TGTGCCAGCAGCCTCCAGGGGGCCTACGAGCAGTACTTC.

The V and J genes are TRBV7-2 and TRBJ2-5; maybe TRBD1 (5 bases). Per the germline V gene, CDR1 is SGHTA and CDR2 is FQGNSA. The germline V and J ends were trimmed by 1 base and 2 bases, with 14 bases remaining between them. CDR3 length equals 16 residues. The CDR3 sequence: CASSLEGVGLQETQYF. The DNA for the CDR3 is TGTGCCAGCAGCTTAGAAGGGGTCGGCCTGCAAGAGACCCAGTACTTC.

The V gene is TRBV4-2, the J gene TRBJ2-7; 12 bases fit TRBD2. The germline V gene encodes CDR1 LGHNA and CDR2 YNFKEQ. V was clipped by 3 bases and J by 6 bases; unmatched bases: 9. This CDR3 has 16 residues. CDR3 region: CASSQFGTSGPPEQYF. For the CDR3, the DNA is TGTGCCAGCAGCCAGTTTGGGACTAGCGGGCCACCCGAGCAGTACTTC.

This chain connects TRBV19 to TRBJ2-2, with TRBD2 as a possible D gene (6 bases). V lost 3 bases and J lost 4, with 6 bases in between. Germline values: CDR1 LNHDA, CDR2 SQIVND (reference sequence). The CDR3 contains 13 residues. The CDR3 protein is CASSMGGTGELFF. The CDR3 DNA follows: TGTGCCAGTAGTATGGGGGGCACCGGGGAGCTGTTTTTT.

The CDR3 loop reads CASSPGTTEAFF. DNA of the CDR3: TGTGCCAGTAGTCCAGGGACTACAGAAGCTTTCTTT. The rearrangement links TRBV19 to TRBJ1-1; D is perhaps TRBD1 (5 bases). The CDR3 runs 12 residues. V was cut by 5 bases and J by 8 bases, with 12 bases left in between. Germline values: CDR1 LNHDA, CDR2 SQIVND (reference sequence).

The chain links TRBV7-2 to TRBJ2-7; 11 bases are shared with TRBD2. The CDR3 sequence is 15 residues long. The V and J ends lost 1 base and 5 bases, in that order; junction bases with no gene match: 4. Germline-derived CDR1 and CDR2 are SGHTA and FQGNSA. CDR3 bases: TGTGCCAGCAGCTTAGTGGTAGCGGGAGGGAACGAGCAGTACTTC. Its protein product is CASSLVVAGGNEQYF.

The V call is TRBV28, the J call TRBJ2-7; 10 bases agree with TRBD2. CDR1 MDHEN and CDR2 SYDVKM come from the germline V gene. The V and J ends lost 8 bases and 9 bases, in that order; junction bases with no gene match: 16. The CDR3 extends over 15 amino acids. CDR3: CASGRKREGFWVQYF. The CDR3 bases are TGTGCCAGCGGTAGGAAGCGGGAGGGATTCTGGGTGCAGTACTTC.

This clone was counted a single time. This chain uses TRBV4-3 with TRBJ2-3, with 7 bases lining up with TRBD2. V dropped 1 base and J dropped 5; count of bases not matched to a gene: 6. From germline, CDR1 is LGHNA and CDR2 YSLEER. The length of the CDR3 is 15 residues. CDR3 DNA sequence: TGCGCCAGCAGCCAAGGGGCGGGGGTTGGAGATACGCAGTATTTT. Residues: CASSQGAGVGDTQYF.

The chain links TRBV7-6 to TRBJ2-7; the D is unclear. Germline loops: CDR1 SGHVS, CDR2 FNYEAQ. With 5 bases removed from V and 6 bases from J, the gap between germline ends came to 11 bases. The CDR3 totals 12 residues. CDR3 loop: CASSLDPFEQYF. The DNA for the CDR3 is TGTGCCAGCAGCCTGGACCCCTTCGAGCAGTACTTC.

The CDR3 region has the DNA TGTGCCATCAGTGATTGGGGCGCGGACACTGAAGCTTTCTTT. It codes for CAISDWGADTEAFF. V gene TRBV10-3 combines with J gene TRBJ1-1, with D maybe TRBD1 (5 bases). V was clipped by 3 bases and J by 3 bases, with 11 bases between them. There are 14 residues in the CDR3. In germline, CDR1 is ENHRY, CDR2 SYGVKD.

This rearrangement joins TRBV29-1 to TRBJ2-3; D is possibly TRBD1 (6 bases). There are 12 residues in the CDR3. Trimming shortened V by 6 bases and J by 6 bases, and 13 bases separated the two germline ends. Per the germline V gene, CDR1 is SQVTM and CDR2 is ANQGSEA. The CDR3 reads CSVPTGMDTQYF. The CDR3 nucleotides read TGCAGCGTGCCAACAGGGATGGATACGCAGTATTTT.

The chain recombines TRBV19 with TRBJ1-5, with 9 bases matching TRBD1. Germline V gives CDR1 LNHDA, CDR2 SQIVND (reference sequence). The CDR3 spans 16 residues. V was clipped by 4 bases and J by 5 bases; unmatched bases: 9. Here the CDR3 reads CASSTDKDRGHQPQHF. CDR3 nucleotides: TGTGCCAGTAGTACCGACAAGGACAGGGGACATCAGCCCCAGCATTTT.

The V gene is TRBV6-5, the J gene TRBJ1-1; weak D call: TRBD1 (5 bases). Trimming removed 4 bases at V and 1 base at J, with 10 bases between. Germline V gene lookup returns CDR1 MNHEY and CDR2 SVGAGI. The CDR3 is 14 amino acids. The CDR3 coding sequence is TGTGCCAGCAGTTGGGGACGGTCGAACACTGAAGCTTTCTTT. Its translation is CASSWGRSNTEAFF.

The chain carries TRBV6-5 and TRBJ2-7; 8 positions agree with TRBD2. CDR1 MNHEY and CDR2 SVGAGI come from the germline V gene. The CDR3 has 15 amino acids. Trimming cost V 0 bases and J 3 bases; bases outside gene matches: 4. CDR3 sequence: CASSYSAGGRYEQYF. The CDR3 DNA follows: TGTGCCAGCAGTTACTCGGCGGGAGGCCGCTACGAGCAGTACTTC.

This clone was detected a few times. V gene TRBV4-1 combines with J gene TRBJ1-1, with a weak D call TRBD1 (6 bases). V lost 4 bases and J 7 bases, leaving 19 bases between the germline ends. The CDR3 runs 15 residues. Germline loops: CDR1 MGHRA, CDR2 YSYEKL. The CDR3 loop is CASSLDGTSGSEAFF. CDR3 nucleotides: TGCGCCAGCAGCCTTGACGGGACATCGGGGAGTGAAGCTTTCTTT.

This chain links TRBV10-2 with TRBJ2-7, with no clear D. V lost 4 bases to trimming and J lost 7 bases, with 8 bases between them. Germline V lookup: CDR1 WSHSY, CDR2 SAAADI. The CDR3 has 11 amino acids. CDR3 sequence reads: CASSAGGEQYF. The CDR3 coding sequence is TGCGCCAGCAGTGCTGGTGGAGAGCAGTACTTC.

This chain links TRBV29-1 with TRBJ1-2; possible D gene TRBD1, 5 bases. The CDR3 contains 11 residues. CDR1 is SQVTM, CDR2 ANQGSEA, per germline. V was clipped by 4 bases and J by 8 bases, with 11 bases between them. In DNA, the CDR3 is TGCAGCGTTGTGAAAGGGGAGGGCTACACCTTC. The encoded protein is CSVVKGEGYTF.

V and J are TRBV14 and TRBJ2-3; D unclear. Looked up from germline, CDR1 is SGHDN and CDR2 is FVKESK. The length of the CDR3 is 12 residues. V was cut by 5 bases and J by 4 bases, with 7 bases left in between. CDR3 sequence reads: CASSGRSDTQYF. CDR3 DNA sequence: TGTGCCAGCAGCGGTAGGTCAGATACGCAGTATTTT.

The rearrangement links TRBV27 to TRBJ2-7; D is possibly TRBD1 or TRBD2 (5 bases each). The CDR3 is made up of 13 amino acids. Trimming took off 11 bases at V and 3 bases at J, with 17 bases between the two ends. The germline V gene has CDR1 MNHEY and CDR2 SMNVEV (reference sequence). The CDR3 reads CAPSDWGYYEQYF. Written as DNA, the CDR3 is TGTGCCCCCTCCGATTGGGGGTACTACGAGCAGTACTTC.

This clone was seen a handful of times. The chain joins TRBV29-1 to TRBJ1-1; D is ambiguous. Trimming cost V 3 bases and J 5 bases, with 7 bases left between them. Germline loops: CDR1 SQVTM, CDR2 ANQGSEA. The CDR3 covers 11 residues. The DNA of the CDR3 is TGCAGCGTTGACGGAGGAACTGAAGCTTTCTTT. Protein sequence: CSVDGGTEAFF.

This clone was seen once. The chain carries TRBV25-1 and TRBJ1-1; tentative D call: TRBD1 (5 bases). Germline CDR1 reads MGHDK; CDR2 reads SYGVNS. This CDR3 has 13 residues. V was cut by 1 base and J by 5 bases, with 8 bases left in between. The CDR3 here is CASSEWGVTEAFF. The CDR3 DNA reads TGTGCCAGCAGTGAATGGGGGGTAACTGAAGCTTTCTTT.